The 27 T cell receptor beta chains in this list originate from one sample, sequenced in a study of cytomegalovirus exposure and HLA in healthy donors. The PCR contained 60 Vbeta and 13 Jbeta primers. Some clones are missing from TCRdb's copy, which holds only in-frame ones; the method was immunoSEQ multiplex PCR. The sample lists about 130,000 clones; roughly four fifths were seen once. Sequenced material: PBMCs. The receptors were sampled from a woman between 45 and 60 years old in good health and CMV-seronegative.

The CDR3 DNA reads as TGTGCCAGCAGCCAAGATACCCCACCTATTGACAGGTTGAGCGCAGATACGCAGTATTTT. It is translated as CASSQDTPPIDRLSADTQYF. The gene calls are TRBV4-2 and TRBJ2-3; a weak D match, TRBD1 (6 bases). The V gene's germline CDR1 is LGHNA and CDR2 YNFKEQ. This CDR3 spans 20 amino acids. The V and J ends lost 0 bases and 4 bases respectively, with 26 bases between them.

V gene TRBV6-1 combines with J gene TRBJ2-7, with 7 bases identical to TRBD2. Looked up from germline, CDR1 is MNHNS and CDR2 is SASEGT. Losses at the gene ends were 6 bases for V and 7 bases for J; bases not matched to a gene: 6. The CDR3 contains 12 residues. The CDR3: CASRRTRQEQYV. The DNA of the CDR3 is TGTGCCAGCAGACGGACTAGACAAGAGCAGTACGTC.

The V call is TRBV5-1, the J call TRBJ2-2; 10 nucleotides line up with TRBD2. Trimming removed 4 bases from V and 4 bases from J; junction bases left unmatched: 10. Germline V CDR1 and CDR2: SGHRS, YFSETQ. This CDR3 comprises 17 residues. CDR3 sequence (DNA): TGCGCCAGCAGCCCCCCCCTAGCGGGAGTTGCCACCGGGGAGCTGTTTTTT. Translating gives CASSPPLAGVATGELFF.

V and J are TRBV11-3 and TRBJ1-2; weak D call: TRBD1 (5 bases). There are 14 residues in the CDR3. Trimming removed 5 bases from V and 2 bases from J, with 12 bases in between. Germline CDR1 is SGHNT and CDR2 is YENEEA. CDR3 in amino acids: CASSRRAGNYGYTF. The DNA for the CDR3 is TGTGCCAGCAGCCGGAGGGCAGGGAACTATGGCTACACCTTC.

In its sample, this clone was seen a few times. In nucleotides, the CDR3 is TGTGCCAGCAGCGTAGCGGAGAACTATGGCTACACCTTC. Translation: CASSVAENYGYTF. This chain joins TRBV9 and TRBJ1-2; D uncertain. The CDR3 is made up of 13 amino acids. Between the trimmed V and J ends, which lost 0 bases and 2 bases, there was a span of 5 bases. In germline, CDR1 is SGDLS, CDR2 YYNGEE.

V gene TRBV10-3 combines with J gene TRBJ2-7; TRBD1 matches at 7 bases. Germline V gene data show CDR1 as ENHRY and CDR2 as SYGVKD. CDR3 length: 13 amino acids. V dropped 5 bases and J dropped 3; count of bases not matched to a gene: 4. CDR3 amino acids: CAISPRGLYEQYF. For the CDR3, the DNA is TGTGCCATCAGTCCAAGGGGGCTCTACGAGCAGTACTTC.

The rearrangement links TRBV19 to TRBJ1-5, with 8 bases lining up with TRBD1. After removal of 6 bases from V and 4 bases from J, the junction contained 8 bases not matched to a gene. Germline-derived CDR1 and CDR2 are LNHDA and SQIVND (reference sequence). This CDR3 contains 15 residues. The CDR3 sequence is CASRHRQGINQPQHF. The CDR3 nucleotides are TGTGCCAGTAGGCATCGACAGGGGATAAATCAGCCCCAGCATTTT.

The chain carries TRBV30 and TRBJ1-6, with a weak D call TRBD1 (5 bases). Germline lookup yields CDR1 GTSNPN and CDR2 SVGIG (reference sequence). Trimming removed 0 bases from V and 7 bases from J, with 22 bases in between. This CDR3 contains 18 residues. As DNA, the CDR3 is TGTGCCTGGAGTGTAGGCGTGGGGGGATCGGCTCCGAATTCACCCCTCCACTTT. As protein: CAWSVGVGGSAPNSPLHF.

A remark on this clone: A junction boundary mismatches the germline segment, possibly from a read error. The chain couples TRBV30 to TRBJ1-6, with a weak D call TRBD1 (6 bases). CDR3 length equals 15 residues. Germline CDR1 reads GTSNPN; CDR2 reads SVGIG (reference sequence). CDR3 residues: CAWTFGAGDGSPLNF. The CDR3 coding sequence is TGTGCCTGGACCTTCGGGGCAGGGGACGGTTCACCCCTCAACTTT.

The V call is TRBV28, the J call TRBJ1-4; unclear D gene. The CDR3 has 18 residues. The V end lost 1 base, the J end lost 0 bases, and 15 bases lay between the germline ends. Germline V CDR1 and CDR2: MDHEN, SYDVKM. The CDR3 DNA is TGTGCCAGCAGTTTATTAGAGGTTCTGGAGTCAACTAATGAAAAACTGTTTTTT. This gives the protein CASSLLEVLESTNEKLFF.

With respect to this clone: Its ends do not fully match the called genes, so a read error is possible. This sequence joins TRBV7-9 and TRBJ1-1; perhaps TRBD1 as D (5 bases). The CDR3 has 16 amino acids. The V gene's germline CDR1 is SEHNR and CDR2 FQNEAQ (reference sequence). In DNA, the CDR3 is TGTTCCAGCAGCTTGGCCCTGGGGCAGGGAAACACTGAAGCTTTCTTT. Translating gives CSSSLALGQGNTEAFF.

The chain links TRBV30 to TRBJ2-1; 10 positions match TRBD1. The CDR3 loop spans 19 amino acids. V was pared by 2 bases and J by 3 bases, with 16 bases of the junction left unmatched. From germline, CDR1 is GTSNPN and CDR2 SVGIG (reference sequence). CDR3: CAWSPRGTGVRVGYNEQFF. The CDR3 coding sequence is TGTGCCTGGAGTCCTAGGGGGACAGGGGTGAGGGTAGGCTACAATGAGCAGTTCTTC.

The V and J genes are TRBV5-1 and TRBJ1-1, with 8 bases that match TRBD1. CDR1 and CDR2 (germline): SGHRS, YFSETQ. The length of the CDR3 is 17 residues. J lost 2 bases, V lost 0 bases, and 9 bases had no gene match. CDR3 DNA: TGCGCCAGCAGCTTGGCCCCCGGGACAGGTACCAACACTGAAGCTTTCTTT. Translation: CASSLAPGTGTNTEAFF.

The DNA of the CDR3 is TGCGCCAGCAGCCAAGCCCAGGATAGCAATCAGCCCCAGCATTTT. This translates into CASSQAQDSNQPQHF. The chain recombines TRBV4-3 with TRBJ1-5; D is uncertain. Looked up from germline, CDR1 is LGHNA and CDR2 is YSLEER. This CDR3 comprises 15 residues. V was clipped by 1 base and J by 0 bases, with 7 bases between them.

On this clone itself: Within the sample, other DNA sequences also encode this same CDR3. The chain recombines TRBV27 with TRBJ1-2, with 7 bases matching TRBD1. The V segment lost 5 bases and the J segment 4 bases; nucleotides outside the gene matches: 4. The CDR3 runs to 13 residues. CDR1 and CDR2 from the germline V gene are MNHEY and SMNVEV (reference sequence). The CDR3 nucleotides are TGTGCCAGCAGTCCCCGGGACAGCTATGGCTACACCTTC. Translation gives CASSPRDSYGYTF.

V and J are TRBV19 and TRBJ2-7; TRBD1 is a possible D gene (7 bases). Deletions cut 2 bases from V and 3 bases from J, with 14 bases between. The CDR3 is 15 amino acids. Germline V gene lookup returns CDR1 LNHDA and CDR2 SQIVND (reference sequence). Here the CDR3 DNA reads TGTGCCAGTAGTATACCCGGCAGGGGGGTCTACGAGCAGTACTTC. Its translation is CASSIPGRGVYEQYF.

The table lists this clone with a few counts. This chain joins TRBV10-3 and TRBJ2-3; possible D gene TRBD2, 5 bases. V was clipped by 4 bases and J by 1 base, with 9 bases between them. CDR3 length: 14 amino acids. In germline, CDR1 is ENHRY, CDR2 SYGVKD. Here the CDR3 DNA reads TGTGCCATCAGTGGATGGCGGGGCACAGATACGCAGTATTTT. Translation gives CAISGWRGTDTQYF.

V and J are TRBV11-2 and TRBJ2-7; 10 nucleotides agree with TRBD2. Germline CDR1 SGHAT, CDR2 FQNNGV. The CDR3 length is 18 residues. The V gene end was trimmed by 1 base and the J gene end by 2 bases; junction bases not matched to a gene: 11. The CDR3 nucleotides are TGTGCCAGCAGCTTAGTGGTTCTAGCGGGAGAGCATCCCTACGAGCAGTACTTC. It codes for CASSLVVLAGEHPYEQYF.

The genes are TRBV19 and TRBJ2-3; 7 bases map to TRBD2. Per germline, CDR1 LNHDA and CDR2 SQIVND (reference sequence). Losses at the gene ends were 5 bases for V and 1 base for J; bases not matched to a gene: 6. This CDR3 is built from 15 residues. CDR3 protein: CASSAWEGRTDTQYF. The CDR3 nucleotides are TGTGCCAGTAGTGCCTGGGAGGGACGCACAGATACGCAGTATTTT. Combining the CDR3 with reference TRBV19 and TRBJ2-3 gives the whole variable domain DGGITQSPKYLFRKEGQNVTLSCEQNLNHDAMYWYRQDPGQGLRLIYYSQIVNDFQKGDIAEGYSVSREKKESFPLTVTSAQKNPTAFYLCASSAWEGRTDTQYFGPGTRLTVL.

The J gene is TRBJ1-5, the V gene TRBV30, with D maybe TRBD1 (5 bases). This CDR3 is 15 amino acids long. Germline V gene data show CDR1 as GTSNPN and CDR2 as SVGIG (reference sequence). V was shortened by 0 bases and J by 4 bases, with 13 bases between the two germline ends. The CDR3 DNA is TGTGCCTGGAGTGTAATTGGGGGAGGGAATCAGCCCCAGCATTTT. Its translation: CAWSVIGGGNQPQHF.

The chain uses TRBV30 and TRBJ1-1; 8 nucleotides agree with TRBD1. Trimming took 4 bases from V and 7 from J; bases not matched to a gene: 8. The CDR3 is made up of 13 amino acids. CDR1 is GTSNPN and CDR2 is SVGIG in the germline V gene (reference sequence). CDR3 region: CAWKVQGECEAFF. Written as DNA, the CDR3 is TGTGCCTGGAAGGTACAGGGGGAATGTGAAGCTTTCTTT.

The genes are TRBV6-6 and TRBJ2-7; the D gene is possibly TRBD1 (6 bases). V shed 2 bases and J shed 0 bases, with 14 bases lying between them. Germline V gene data show CDR1 as MNHNY and CDR2 as SVGAGI (reference sequence). CDR3 length equals 16 residues. Written as DNA, the CDR3 is TGTGCCAGCAGTTACGCTGACAGGTCGTACTCCTACGAGCAGTACGTC. It yields the protein CASSYADRSYSYEQYV.

This clone was recorded a few times. The chain couples TRBV29-1 to TRBJ2-1, with 8 bases lining up with TRBD2. This CDR3 comprises 12 residues. Trimming at V came to 5 bases and at J to 8 bases, leaving 5 bases not matched to a gene. Per the germline V gene, CDR1 is SQVTM and CDR2 is ANQGSEA. CDR3 amino acids: CSVSGRGDEQFF. CDR3 nucleotides: TGCAGCGTTAGCGGGAGAGGCGATGAGCAGTTCTTC.

This chain connects TRBV30 to TRBJ1-2, with 8 bases matching TRBD1. The CDR3 totals 16 residues. V was clipped by 4 bases and J by 2 bases; unmatched bases: 12. Germline values: CDR1 GTSNPN, CDR2 SVGIG (reference sequence). The chain's CDR3 is CAWMGGTGGTNYGYTF. CDR3 bases: TGTGCCTGGATGGGAGGCACAGGGGGGACAAACTATGGCTACACCTTC.

J is TRBJ2-4 and V is TRBV4-2; 9 positions match TRBD1. Germline values: CDR1 LGHNA, CDR2 YNFKEQ. This CDR3 has 15 residues. With V trimmed by 3 bases and J by 5 bases, 5 bases remained unmatched. The CDR3 sequence: CASSHLGQGENIQYF. For the CDR3, the DNA is TGTGCCAGCAGCCACCTGGGACAGGGAGAAAACATTCAGTACTTC.

V and J are TRBV30 and TRBJ1-1; no reliable D call. V lost 1 base, J lost 1 base, and 7 bases lay in between. The CDR3 is 13 amino acids. Germline-derived CDR1 and CDR2 are GTSNPN and SVGIG (reference sequence). The CDR3 spells CAWSGQANTEAFF. The DNA for the CDR3 is TGTGCCTGGAGTGGTCAGGCGAACACTGAAGCTTTCTTT.

This chain uses TRBV5-1 with TRBJ2-3, with D possibly matching TRBD2 (5 bases). The CDR3 runs 15 residues. V lost 0 bases to trimming and J lost 2 bases, with 10 bases between them. Germline loops: CDR1 SGHRS, CDR2 YFSETQ. CDR3 region: CASSLARADTDTQYF. The CDR3 DNA reads TGCGCCAGCAGCTTGGCCCGAGCGGACACAGATACGCAGTATTTT.